Below, 29 T cell receptor beta chains from the same sample are listed, as sequenced in a study of Ad26.COV2.S vaccination and SARS-CoV-2 variants. Data came from immunoSEQ multiplex PCR; TCRdb stores just in-frame clones and leaves some out. The table includes over 110,000 clones, approximately 90% detected once. This specimen was peripheral blood, taken after recovery from COVID-19. The source is a human donor who had recovered from COVID-19.

V usage is TRBV4-1 and J usage is TRBJ1-6; D remains unclear. CDR3 size: 11 residues. Deletions cut 1 base from V and 10 bases from J, with 2 bases between. CDR1 and CDR2 (germline): MGHRA, YSYEKL. CDR3 coding DNA: TGCGCCAGCAGCCAAGGATCACCCCTCCACTTT. Its protein product is CASSQGSPLHF.

This clone was recorded once. The chain recombines TRBV6-2 or TRBV6-3 with TRBJ2-1; D might be TRBD2 (6 bases). V was cut by 4 bases and J by 8 bases, with 15 bases left in between. This CDR3 spans 14 amino acids. Per the germline V gene, CDR1 is MNHEY and CDR2 is SVGEGT. CDR3 coding DNA: TGTGCCAGCAGTTTCTCGACTTGGGGGGATGAGCAGTTCTTC. The encoded protein is CASSFSTWGDEQFF.

This clone is a singleton in its sample. The CDR3 here is CASSVTSGGAGEQFF. Here the CDR3 DNA reads TGTGCCAGCAGCGTGACTAGCGGGGGGGCCGGTGAGCAGTTCTTC. This rearrangement joins TRBV11-2 to TRBJ2-1; 14 nucleotides line up with TRBD2. Looked up from germline, CDR1 is SGHAT and CDR2 is FQNNGV. The V and J ends lost 5 bases and 9 bases, in that order; junction bases with no gene match: 6. The CDR3 has 15 amino acids.

This clone has a handful of counts. CDR3 protein: CASSSSDGLYGYTF. CDR3 DNA: TGTGCCAGCAGTTCCTCGGACGGACTCTATGGCTACACCTTC. The V call is TRBV27, the J call TRBJ1-2, with D hard to call. Germline loops: CDR1 MNHEY, CDR2 SMNVEV (reference sequence). The CDR3 contains 14 residues. The V end lost 4 bases, the J end lost 4 bases, and 13 bases lay between the germline ends.

The chain uses TRBV18 and TRBJ2-3; TRBD2 agrees at 12 bases. Germline V gives CDR1 KGHSH, CDR2 LQKENI. V lost 5 bases to trimming and J lost 2 bases; unmatched junction nucleotides: 2. The CDR3 runs to 15 residues. The CDR3 region is CASSTSGGFTDTQYF. The CDR3 region has the DNA TGTGCCAGCTCAACTAGCGGGGGGTTCACAGATACGCAGTATTTT. The entire variable domain, with the rest obtained from reference TRBV18 and TRBJ2-3, is as follows: NAGVMQNPRHLVRRRGQEARLRCSPMKGHSHVYWYRQLPEEGLKFMVYLQKENIIDESGMPKERFSAEFPKEGPSILRIQQVVRGDSAAYFCASSTSGGFTDTQYFGPGTRLTVL.

The chain couples TRBV2 to TRBJ2-7, with 7 nucleotides matching TRBD2. CDR1 and CDR2 from the germline V gene are SNHLY and FYNNEI. Germline trimming cut 7 bases from V and 0 bases from J; bases unmatched to any gene: 6. The length of the CDR3 is 14 residues. The CDR3: CASIPGGGSYEQYF. CDR3 coding DNA: TGTGCCAGCATCCCTGGGGGGGGCTCCTACGAGCAGTACTTC.

J is TRBJ2-7 and V is TRBV10-3; TRBD1 matches at 10 bases. V lost 2 bases to trimming and J lost 3 bases; unmatched junction nucleotides: 4. This CDR3 comprises 15 residues. The germline CDR1 and CDR2 sequences are ENHRY and SYGVKD. The chain's CDR3 is CAISEGTGVLYEQYF. The CDR3 DNA reads TGTGCCATCAGTGAGGGGACAGGGGTTCTCTACGAGCAGTACTTC.

The V gene is TRBV4-3, the J gene TRBJ2-3; 8 bases match TRBD2. V gave up 4 bases and J gave up 6 bases; unmatched junction bases: 6. CDR3 length: 14 amino acids. In germline, CDR1 is LGHNA, CDR2 YSLEER. The CDR3 nucleotides read TGCGCCAGCAGCCCCGGGGGGGCTGTGGATACGCAGTATTTT. This gives the protein CASSPGGAVDTQYF.

This chain uses TRBV7-9 with TRBJ2-5; 9 bases agree with TRBD2. V was clipped by 7 bases and J by 5 bases; unmatched bases: 8. Germline V CDR1 and CDR2: SEHNR, FQNEAQ (reference sequence). The CDR3 consists of 14 residues. The CDR3 protein is CASISGGSRETQYF. The CDR3 region has the DNA TGTGCCAGCATCAGCGGGGGGTCGAGGGAGACCCAGTACTTC. The entire variable domain, with the rest obtained from reference TRBV7-9 and TRBJ2-5, is as follows: DTGVSQNPRHKITKRGQNVTFRCDPISEHNRLYWYRQTLGQGPEFLTYFQNEAQLEKSRLLSDRFSAERPKGSFSTLEIQRTEQGDSAMYLCASISGGSRETQYFGPGTRLLVL.

The chain carries TRBV30 and TRBJ2-1; D unresolved. Trimming took off 0 bases at V and 4 bases at J, with 10 bases between the two ends. The CDR3 totals 14 residues. Germline V CDR1 and CDR2: GTSNPN, SVGIG (reference sequence). CDR3 DNA: TGTGCCTGGAGTGTTGGGCACAGTTACAATGAGCAGTTCTTC. Protein sequence: CAWSVGHSYNEQFF.

The chain uses TRBV7-2 and TRBJ2-7; 7 nucleotides line up with TRBD1. The CDR3 loop spans 14 amino acids. Germline CDR1 SGHTA, CDR2 FQGNSA. The J segment lost 2 bases and the V segment lost 4 bases, leaving 5 bases of the junction unmatched. The CDR3 loop reads CASSSYRGTYEQYF. CDR3 bases: TGTGCCAGCAGCTCATACAGGGGTACCTACGAGCAGTACTTC.

The CDR3 nucleotides read TGTGCCTGGAGTCTGGCTCTGGGGTCCTCGCGAGCTTTCTTT. Translating it yields CAWSLALGSSRAFF. The chain couples TRBV30 to TRBJ1-1; D is unclear. Deletions cut 2 bases from V and 10 bases from J, with 20 bases between. The CDR3 totals 14 residues. CDR1 GTSNPN and CDR2 SVGIG come from the germline V gene (reference sequence).

The chain has TRBV2 and TRBJ1-2, with D uncertain. The CDR3 spans 15 residues. Trimming pared 1 base from V and 4 bases from J, leaving 13 bases between. The V gene's germline CDR1 is SNHLY and CDR2 FYNNEI. CDR3 bases: TGTGCCAGCAGTGAAGTTGGCCGCTCAGGCTATGGCTACACCTTC. Amino acids: CASSEVGRSGYGYTF.

V and J are TRBV7-2 and TRBJ1-5, with 7 positions matching TRBD1. V shed 6 bases and J 4 bases; nucleotides not matched to a gene: 6. CDR1 and CDR2 from the germline V gene are SGHTA and FQGNSA. The CDR3 runs to 14 residues. The CDR3 region has the DNA TGTGCCAGCAGTCAAGGCAGGGGGAATCAGCCCCAGCATTTT. This sequence encodes CASSQGRGNQPQHF. The whole variable domain, filled in from reference TRBV7-2 and TRBJ1-5, reads GAGVSQSPSNKVTEKGKDVELRCDPISGHTALYWYRQSLGQGLEFLIYFQGNSAPDKSGLPSDRFSAERTGGSVSTLTIQRTQQEDSAVYLCASSQGRGNQPQHFGDGTRLSIL.

The CDR3 sequence is CASSQLTMGSYEQYF. The DNA of the CDR3 is TGTGCCAGCAGCCAGCTCACTATGGGGTCCTACGAGCAGTACTTC. The chain has TRBV3-1 (or the pseudogene TRBV3-2) and TRBJ2-7, with no clear D. The CDR3 has 15 amino acids. V was clipped by 3 bases and J by 1 base, with 13 bases between them. Germline assignment: CDR1 LGHDT and CDR2 YNNKEL (reference sequence).

The chain has TRBV24-1 and TRBJ1-5; 7 bases map to TRBD1. V shed 4 bases and J 2 bases; nucleotides not matched to a gene: 4. CDR1 and CDR2 from the germline V gene are KGHDR and SFDVKD. The CDR3 has 15 residues. This CDR3 is CATSDPGTGNQPQHF. The CDR3 DNA reads as TGTGCCACCAGTGACCCCGGGACAGGCAATCAGCCCCAGCATTTT.

A word on this clone: One end of the junction fails to match germline, which may point to a read error. The CDR3 DNA follows: TGTGCTAGCAGCTTAGGGGCCTCAAATAATGAAAAACTGTTTTTT. Translation gives CASSLGASNNEKLFF. The V call is TRBV7-7, the J call TRBJ1-4; maybe TRBD1 (5 bases). The germline CDR1 and CDR2 sequences are SSHAT and FNYEAQ (reference sequence). The CDR3 runs 15 residues.

The chain carries TRBV7-2 and TRBJ2-3, with 7 bases matching TRBD2. Trimming removed 5 bases from V and 0 bases from J; junction bases left unmatched: 8. In germline, CDR1 is SGHTA, CDR2 FQGNSA. The CDR3 loop spans 16 amino acids. CDR3: CASSPKRGRSTDTQYF. DNA of the CDR3: TGTGCCAGCAGCCCGAAGCGGGGCCGTAGCACAGATACGCAGTATTTT.

The V and J genes are TRBV19 and TRBJ2-7; TRBD1 matches at 9 bases. The ends lost 5 bases at V and 3 bases at J; junction bases unmatched: 2. Germline CDR1 reads LNHDA; CDR2 reads SQIVND (reference sequence). This CDR3 region has 13 residues. CDR3 DNA: TGTGCCAGTAGTGAGACAGGGGGCTACGAGCAGTACTTC. Protein sequence: CASSETGGYEQYF.

The V call is TRBV2, the J call TRBJ2-2, with D possibly matching TRBD2 (7 bases). V was shortened by 4 bases and J by 4 bases, with 13 bases between the two germline ends. Germline lookup yields CDR1 SNHLY and CDR2 FYNNEI. This CDR3 spans 15 amino acids. The CDR3 loop reads CASSVVGGPTGELFF. In nucleotides, the CDR3 is TGTGCCAGCAGTGTCGTGGGGGGGCCCACCGGGGAGCTGTTTTTT.

The chain combines TRBV25-1 with TRBJ1-1, with TRBD1 as a possible D gene (5 bases). Germline V gene lookup returns CDR1 MGHDK and CDR2 SYGVNS. Deletions cut 0 bases from V and 6 bases from J, with 14 bases between. CDR3 length equals 15 residues. This chain's CDR3 is CASSEYNGDGAEAFF. The DNA for the CDR3 is TGTGCCAGCAGTGAATATAACGGGGACGGAGCTGAAGCTTTCTTT.

The chain combines TRBV3-1 (or the pseudogene TRBV3-2) with TRBJ2-1; no firm D call. The CDR3 is made up of 20 amino acids. The germline V gene encodes CDR1 LGHDT and CDR2 YNNKEL (reference sequence). Deletions cut 4 bases from V and 0 bases from J, with 25 bases between. The CDR3 coding sequence is TGTGCCAGCAGCCCCTGGCCGGCAGATGCAAGGGTAAGCTCCTACAATGAGCAGTTCTTC. This codes for CASSPWPADARVSSYNEQFF.

This sequence joins TRBV28 and TRBJ2-4; D is possibly TRBD1 (6 bases). Trimming removed 3 bases at V and 9 bases at J, with 21 bases between. Germline CDR1 MDHEN, CDR2 SYDVKM. The CDR3 is 16 amino acids. The CDR3 DNA follows: TGTGCCAGCAGTTTCGGCAGGGGTGGTAAGAGAAGCATTCAGTACTTC. Protein sequence: CASSFGRGGKRSIQYF.

The rearrangement links TRBV5-8 to TRBJ2-3; D unresolved. CDR1 and CDR2 (germline): SGHTS, YDEGEE. Trimming stripped 0 bases from V and 2 bases from J, with 7 bases between. CDR3 length: 14 residues. The CDR3 DNA reads TGTGCCAGCAGCTTGGAAAGGGCCACAGATACGCAGTATTTT. Translated, it gives CASSLERATDTQYF.

The chain has TRBV11-2 and TRBJ2-1; D is ambiguous. Trimming shortened V by 1 base and J by 5 bases, and 12 bases separated the two germline ends. The CDR3 has 15 residues. CDR1 and CDR2 from the germline V gene are SGHAT and FQNNGV. The DNA for the CDR3 is TGTGCCAGCAGCTTAGGGTCTTCCGTTGACAATGAGCAGTTCTTC. Protein sequence: CASSLGSSVDNEQFF.

The J gene is TRBJ2-7, the V gene TRBV9; possibly TRBD1 or TRBD2 for D (6 bases each). This CDR3 has 15 residues. Trimming left V 0 bases short and J 0 bases short, with 10 bases between. Germline CDR1 reads SGDLS; CDR2 reads YYNGEE. This CDR3 reads CASSVGSGASYEQYF. The DNA for the CDR3 is TGTGCCAGCAGCGTAGGGTCGGGGGCCTCCTACGAGCAGTACTTC. The full variable domain, its missing parts supplied by reference TRBV9 and TRBJ2-7, is DSGVTQTPKHLITATGQRVTLRCSPRSGDLSVYWYQQSLDQGLQFLIQYYNGEERAKGNILERFSAQQFPDLHSELNLSSLELGDSALYFCASSVGSGASYEQYFGPGTRLTVT.

V gene TRBV12-5 combines with J gene TRBJ2-6, with no clear D. This CDR3 is built from 16 residues. Per the germline V gene, CDR1 is LGHNT and CDR2 is FRNRAP. V was clipped by 1 base and J by 0 bases, with 7 bases between them. This CDR3 is CASGLGGSSGANVLTF. The CDR3 nucleotides are TGTGCTAGTGGTTTGGGGGGTAGCTCTGGGGCCAACGTCCTGACTTTC.

This clone appeared a single time. The chain uses TRBV4-3 and TRBJ2-1, with 15 bases lining up with TRBD2. The CDR3 is 17 residues long. Trimming removed 1 base from V and 5 bases from J; junction bases left unmatched: 3. From germline, CDR1 is LGHNA and CDR2 YSLEER. CDR3 sequence reads: CASSQGTSGGANNEQFF. Written as DNA, the CDR3 is TGCGCCAGCAGCCAAGGGACTAGCGGGGGGGCAAACAATGAGCAGTTCTTC.

The genes are TRBV27 and TRBJ2-7; D may be TRBD1 (6 bases). Per germline, CDR1 MNHEY and CDR2 SMNVEV (reference sequence). With 5 bases removed from V and 5 bases from J, the gap between germline ends came to 16 bases. This CDR3 contains 14 residues. CDR3 amino acids: CASSGNRARDEQYF. For the CDR3, the DNA is TGTGCCAGCAGTGGAAACAGGGCGAGGGACGAGCAGTACTTC.